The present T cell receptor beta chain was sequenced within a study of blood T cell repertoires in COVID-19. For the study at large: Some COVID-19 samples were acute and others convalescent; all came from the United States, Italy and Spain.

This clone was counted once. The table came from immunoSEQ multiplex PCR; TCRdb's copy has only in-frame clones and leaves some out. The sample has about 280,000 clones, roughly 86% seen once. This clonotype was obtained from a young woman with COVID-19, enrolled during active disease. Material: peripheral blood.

CDR3 DNA sequence: TGTGCCAGCAGCTTAGTGGGTAGTGGCGGGGGTGGCGAGCAGTACTTC. It is translated as CASSLVGSGGGGEQYF. V is TRBV7-9 and J is TRBJ2-7, with 7 positions matching TRBD2. Germline V gene sequence: CDR1 SEHNR, CDR2 FQNEAQ (reference sequence). Trimming took 1 base from V and 6 from J; bases not matched to a gene: 12. The CDR3 runs to 16 residues.